This T cell receptor (beta chain) appears in the sequencing data of a study of blood T cell repertoires in COVID-19. Study-level background: Collection of acute and convalescent COVID-19 samples took place in the United States, Italy and Spain. PBMCs, B-cell-depleted T cells, or T cells provided the cDNA or gDNA that made up the material.

Original processing notes: Amplification of reference gene primers provided the estimated nucleated cell counts. Repertoires were generated with immunoSEQ multiplex PCR, while TCRdb's copy carries only in-frame clones and drops some. Clone size and the V and J calls come from that table; the DNA yielded D and trimming. The repertoire has around 450,000 clones, approximately 90% of them found once; the top ten carry roughly 2%. The age range of participants was about 18 to 95 years, with residence in about two dozen US areas. Germline values: CDR1 SGHRS, CDR2 YFSETQ. CDR3 length: 13 amino acids. Losses at the gene ends were 2 bases for V and 10 bases for J; bases not matched to a gene: 5.

The chain combines TRBV5-1 with TRBJ2-1; 8 bases are shared with TRBD2. Input material: PBMCs or T cells enriched from blood (not recorded which). This TCR was sampled from a woman aged 18-29 years with acute COVID-19. CDR3 nucleotide sequence: TGCGCCAGCAGCTTATACCGGGAGGGAGAGCAGTTCTTC. It is translated as CASSLYREGEQFF.